This T cell receptor beta chain derives from a study of technical replicates of blood from a handful of donors. Some clones are missing from TCRdb's copy, which holds only in-frame ones; the method was immunoSEQ multiplex PCR. The table records over 50,000 clones, over 85% of them present only once. The CDR3 is made up of 15 amino acids. Germline values: CDR1 MNHEY, CDR2 SMNVEV (reference sequence). Trimming cost V 2 bases and J 5 bases; bases outside gene matches: 3. Source material: PBMCs. The chain has TRBV27 and TRBJ1-6; 7 bases agree with TRBD1. This TCR derives from a human donor in good health. Some clones in this sample may be carry-over from other donors' samples. In DNA, the CDR3 is TGTGCCAGCAGTTTAATAGACAGGGATAATTCACCCCTCCACTTT. Protein product: CASSLIDRDNSPLHF.